The sequence of this T cell receptor (beta chain) was determined in a study of TIL therapy for anti-PD-1-resistant metastatic lung cancer (dated by TCRdb to 2020 to 2022). For context, the study as a whole: Before any PD-1/PD-L1 blockade was given, tumors were harvested, nivolumab was then administered, and patients who progressed went on to receive lymphodepletion, an infusion of expanded TIL, and IL-2. Most of the cohort had lung adenocarcinoma, a few tumors were EGFR-mutant and two were ALK-rearranged, and half of the patients were current or former smokers. T cell receptor beta sequencing of tumor and peripheral blood served to follow clonotypes across the tumor, the expanded TIL product, and serial blood samples. Enrolled patients had a median age of 54 years (range about 35-85) and a median tumor PD-L1 proportion score of around 6%. Across the cohort, whole-exome sequencing showed a median non-synonymous tumor mutation burden of about 1.6 mutations per megabase. General findings and caveats noted by the study authors: The study protocol defined all tumor marker inferences as exploratory. The cohort was highly selected, with more treatment-naive, never-smoker and oncogene-addicted patients than typical, limiting generalizability. The baseline peripheral repertoire was partially replaced by infused TIL clonotypes, which then decayed over months, and persistence showed no apparent association with response.

The sample's time point label, decoded: pre-treatment sample, taken before nivolumab and TIL therapy. A phase I trial run at two centers enrolled adults with stage 4 NSCLC between October 2017 and early 2020. Samples came from a single-arm, open-label phase I trial of tumor-infiltrating lymphocyte therapy with nivolumab in advanced non-small cell lung cancer. Blood mononuclear cells from EDTA tubes were isolated by Ficoll gradient, snap-frozen as pellets, and DNA was extracted with a Qiagen mini-prep kit. TCR beta CDR3 regions were amplified from genomic DNA by bias-controlled multiplex PCR with the immunoSEQ v3 hsTCRB kit. TCR libraries were sequenced on an Illumina NextSeq 500 to around 1.8 million read pairs for survey level or about 5-6.5 million for deep level. The study's own analysis went as follows. V, D and J genes were assigned, non-productive sequences were removed, and clonality was reported by immunoSEQ Analyzer software. Repertoires were compared using productive Simpson clonality and Morisita overlap index of productive TRB rearrangements between infused TIL and blood. Absolute clonotype counts in blood were estimated as lymphocyte count times CD3+ fraction times the clone's productive frequency. What TCRdb holds here is the immuneACCESS table cut down to in-frame rearrangements. Part of the clones is not present; checked against another copy, under half of the missing clones reflect an unresolved V gene, and the others are unexplained. From that table come the V and J calls and clone size; the DNA was used to work out D and trimming. This sample holds under 65,000 clones; more than 80% were observed only once. The ten biggest clones cover 2.9% of the sample.

At the junction V is shortened by 1 base and J by 3 bases, with 7 bases in between. CDR1 and CDR2 were assigned from the germline V gene as SGHTA and FQGNSA. The CDR3 goes from the cysteine to the phenylalanine over 13 residues. Solely the CDR3 DNA is kept, with 39 bases framed from the first base. With regard to this clone: It has no known antigen specificity. No base qualities exist here, and no much larger clone lies one base off it.

This receptor chain uses TRBV7-2 and TRBJ2-7, with the identity of the D gene unclear. Sequenced material: blood, taken at baseline. This TCR derives from a person between 30 and 80 years old with non-small cell lung cancer. The nucleotides read TGTGCCAGCAGCTTAGTGTTCGGCTACGAGCAGTACTTC. Its protein product is CASSLVFGYEQYF.